One sample yielded the 20 T cell receptor beta chains listed below, sequenced in a study of identical twins. TCRdb re-analysed the 5' RACE reads in MiXCR, keeping a single row per CDR3 protein. The sample has about 530,000 distinct CDR3 sequences, 12% to 15% seen once. This sample was shared with a second study, whose subject was yellow fever vaccine responses in identical twins.

Sequencing was performed on CD4+ T cells sorted from blood. These receptors originate from a woman aged 18-29 years in good health.

The gene calls are TRBV10-2 and TRBJ2-3, with D maybe TRBD2 (6 bases). Germline V gene lookup returns CDR1 WSHSY and CDR2 SAAADI. The CDR3 extends over 17 amino acids. The V gene lost 8 bases and the J gene lost 2 bases, with 23 bases spanning the gap. The CDR3 DNA sequence: TGCGCCAGCTACCCCGGGGGACTGACGCCTACCACAGATACGCAGTATTTT. It specifies CASYPGGLTPTTDTQYF.

This clonotype occurred a few times. The chain recombines TRBV28 with TRBJ2-1, with D possibly matching TRBD1 (5 bases). The ends were cut back, 4 bases at V and 0 bases at J, with 22 bases in the middle. CDR3 size: 19 residues. Germline assignment: CDR1 MDHEN and CDR2 SYDVKM. In nucleotides, the CDR3 is TGTGCCAGCAGTTCCCCCCTTTTGCAGGGCCCAAACTCCTACAATGAGCAGTTCTTC. The encoded protein is CASSSPLLQGPNSYNEQFF.

CDR3 loop: CASSSELLDRGYGYTF. In nucleotides, the CDR3 is TGCGCCAGCAGCTCAGAACTCCTAGACCGGGGGTATGGCTACACCTTC. V is TRBV5-1 and J is TRBJ1-2; D possibly corresponds to TRBD1 (5 bases). V was trimmed by 3 bases and J by 5 bases, leaving 20 bases between them. This CDR3 has 16 amino acids. The V gene's germline CDR1 is SGHRS and CDR2 YFSETQ.

The chain links TRBV7-2 to TRBJ1-1, with D unclear. This CDR3 is built from 14 residues. Looked up from germline, CDR1 is SGHTA and CDR2 is FQGNSA. Trimming stripped 1 base from V and 1 base from J, with 7 bases between. The CDR3: CASSLVGWNTEAFF. The CDR3 DNA reads TGTGCCAGCAGCTTAGTTGGTTGGAACACTGAAGCTTTCTTT.

This rearrangement joins TRBV20-1 to TRBJ1-1, with D possibly TRBD1 on 6 matching bases. CDR3 size: 15 residues. Trimming left V 3 bases short and J 0 bases short, with 14 bases between. Germline V gene lookup returns CDR1 DFQATT and CDR2 SNEGSKA (reference sequence). The CDR3 DNA reads TGCAGTGCTAGTGGACAGACGGTAATGAACACTGAAGCTTTCTTT. Protein: CSASGQTVMNTEAFF.

This clonotype was recorded a few times. This chain uses TRBV28 with TRBJ1-2; D is possibly TRBD1 (6 bases). Trimming removed 5 bases from V and 8 bases from J, with 12 bases in between. CDR1 and CDR2 from the germline V gene are MDHEN and SYDVKM. The CDR3 has 12 residues. CDR3 protein: CASSPRTVGYTF. The CDR3 DNA reads as TGTGCCAGCAGTCCCCGGACAGTCGGCTACACCTTC.

The chain combines TRBV5-1 with TRBJ2-3, with a weak D call TRBD2 (6 bases). Between the trimmed V and J ends, which lost 3 bases and 4 bases, there was a span of 12 bases. Germline CDR1 is SGHRS and CDR2 is YFSETQ. The CDR3 contains 14 residues. CDR3 protein: CASSWEALADTQYF. For the CDR3, the DNA is TGCGCCAGCAGCTGGGAGGCGCTCGCAGATACGCAGTATTTT.

The chain uses TRBV7-9 and TRBJ2-5; D tentatively fits TRBD1 or TRBD2 (5 bases each). This CDR3 comprises 13 residues. Trimming stripped 5 bases from V and 1 base from J, with 8 bases between. The V gene's germline CDR1 is SEHNR and CDR2 FQNEAQ (reference sequence). The CDR3 DNA is TGTGCCAGCAGCAAGGGACCCCAAGAGACCCAGTACTTC. It encodes CASSKGPQETQYF.

This rearrangement joins TRBV29-1 to TRBJ2-5; tentatively, D is TRBD2 (7 bases). Trimming took off 1 base at V and 7 bases at J, with 16 bases between the two ends. This CDR3 has 14 amino acids. Germline V gives CDR1 SQVTM, CDR2 ANQGSEA. The DNA of the CDR3 is TGCAGCGTTGAAGGAGGGGCAGGGGAGGGGACCCAGTACTTC. Protein sequence: CSVEGGAGEGTQYF.

This chain uses TRBV28 with TRBJ2-6, with D perhaps matching TRBD1 (5 bases). V was cut by 4 bases and J by 4 bases, with 11 bases left in between. The length of the CDR3 is 15 residues. Per the germline V gene, CDR1 is MDHEN and CDR2 is SYDVKM. In DNA, the CDR3 is TGTGCCAGCAGTTCAAGGGGTAAAGGGGCCAACGTCCTGACTTTC. As protein: CASSSRGKGANVLTF.

The table lists this clonotype with a few counts. CDR3 region: CSADEWGNGQPQHF. The CDR3, as DNA: TGCAGTGCGGATGAATGGGGGAACGGTCAGCCCCAGCATTTT. The chain has TRBV20-1 and TRBJ1-5; TRBD1 is a possible D gene (5 bases). V was shortened by 6 bases and J by 6 bases, with 18 bases between the two germline ends. The germline V gene has CDR1 DFQATT and CDR2 SNEGSKA (reference sequence). The CDR3 runs to 14 residues.

V usage is TRBV19 and J usage is TRBJ1-4; the D gene is possibly TRBD1 (5 bases). The V end was cut by 5 bases, the J end by 12 bases, with 13 bases between. The germline gives CDR1 LNHDA, CDR2 SQIVND (reference sequence). The length of the CDR3 is 12 residues. CDR3 coding DNA: TGTGCCAGTAGTCCGACAGTTACTGAACTGTTTTTT. It specifies CASSPTVTELFF.

The chain links TRBV10-3 to TRBJ2-7; 8 nucleotides line up with TRBD2. The CDR3 has 14 amino acids. CDR1 and CDR2 from the germline V gene are ENHRY and SYGVKD. V was clipped by 4 bases and J by 7 bases; unmatched bases: 9. The CDR3, as DNA: TGTGCCATCAGTGCCGAAGCGGGGGCTAGTGAGCAGTACGTC. Its protein is CAISAEAGASEQYV.

This clonotype was seen only a few times. V and J are TRBV5-1 and TRBJ2-1; D is perhaps TRBD2 (6 bases). The length of the CDR3 is 15 residues. Trimming removed 4 bases at V and 1 base at J, with 12 bases between. CDR1 SGHRS and CDR2 YFSETQ come from the germline V gene. For the CDR3, the DNA is TGCGCCAGCAGCCCGGGGACTCCTTCCTACAATGAGCAGTTCTTC. Protein sequence: CASSPGTPSYNEQFF.

This chain links TRBV10-3 with TRBJ1-6; D is unresolved. CDR3 length: 15 residues. V lost 4 bases to trimming and J lost 1 base, with 8 bases between them. Per germline, CDR1 ENHRY and CDR2 SYGVKD. CDR3 nucleotide sequence: TGTGCCATCAGTGTAGCCAAGTCCTATAATTCACCCCTCCACTTT. The encoded protein is CAISVAKSYNSPLHF.

This chain connects TRBV2 to TRBJ1-6; D call uncertain. The CDR3 is 17 residues long. The germline gives CDR1 SNHLY, CDR2 FYNNEI. The V and J ends lost 6 bases and 6 bases respectively, with 21 bases between them. The CDR3 loop is CASRAPPGSRANSPLHF. For the CDR3, the DNA is TGTGCCAGCAGGGCCCCACCCGGCAGCCGGGCTAATTCACCCCTCCACTTT.

The chain combines TRBV7-9 with TRBJ2-5, with D maybe TRBD2 (6 bases). There are 14 residues in the CDR3. Germline V gives CDR1 SEHNR, CDR2 FQNEAQ (reference sequence). Trimming shortened V by 5 bases and J by 2 bases, and 12 bases separated the two germline ends. Here the CDR3 DNA reads TGTGCCAGCAGCCGTAGGACTACGCAAGAGACCCAGTACTTC. It codes for CASSRRTTQETQYF.

The CDR3 DNA follows: TGTGCCAGCAGTTTTCGTCACACAGATACGCAGTATTTT. This translates into CASSFRHTDTQYF. The chain employs TRBV28 and TRBJ2-3, with D hard to call. CDR3 length: 13 amino acids. Germline loops: CDR1 MDHEN, CDR2 SYDVKM. V was pared by 3 bases and J by 2 bases, with 6 bases between.

The rearrangement uses TRBV7-6 and TRBJ1-4; unclear D gene. Trimming removed 2 bases at V and 6 bases at J, with 16 bases between. Germline V lookup: CDR1 SGHVS, CDR2 FNYEAQ. The CDR3 is made up of 16 amino acids. The CDR3 region is CASSLMSRTVDEKLFF. DNA for the CDR3: TGTGCCAGCAGCTTAATGTCCCGTACAGTGGATGAAAAACTGTTTTTT.

This clonotype occurred a few times. The chain combines TRBV4-2 with TRBJ2-5; no reliable D call. CDR1 is LGHNA and CDR2 is YNFKEQ in the germline V gene. Trimming removed 3 bases at V and 8 bases at J, with 10 bases between. This CDR3 region has 12 residues. Written as DNA, the CDR3 is TGTGCCAGCAGCCAGGGCGAAGGAACCCAGTACTTC. As protein: CASSQGEGTQYF.